The clone carrying this T cell receptor (beta chain) was recorded at least ten times. Its specificity is not known. The data derive from a study of regulatory T cells in long-lasting Graves disease. Overall study findings and caveats: Preferential use of TRBV28, TRBJ1-2 and TRBJ2-5 was seen in persistent disease.

Time point in this sample: persistent/refractory GD, antithyroid drugs over 5 years with positive TRAb. The TCR library was made from RNA that had been extracted from PBMCs in TRIzol. iRepertoire HTBI primers and Arm-PCR of CDR3 regions built TCR beta libraries. One entry per CDR3 protein results from TCRdb running MiXCR on the multiplex PCR reads. The sample contains hundreds of thousands of distinct CDR3 sequences, 30% of which appear only once. V was clipped by 2 bases and J by 5 bases, with 6 bases between them. The CDR3 covers 11 residues. Germline values: CDR1 GTSNPN, CDR2 SVGIG (reference sequence).

The V call is TRBV30, the J call TRBJ2-5; no firm D call. The receptor was isolated from a female donor with Graves disease. The source material was peripheral blood mononuclear cells (PBMCs), sampled when the disease was refractory, from a patient treated with antithyroid drugs. CDR3 in amino acids: CAWSSGETQYF. The CDR3 nucleotides read TGTGCCTGGAGTTCCGGGGAGACCCAGTACTTC.